This TCR beta chain was observed in a study of shared clonotypes between healthy human individuals. The CDR3 contains 13 residues. Germline CDR1 is MDHEN and CDR2 is SYDVKM. Between the trimmed V and J ends, which lost 6 bases and 7 bases, there was a span of 16 bases. The data were produced by immunoSEQ multiplex PCR, yet TCRdb's version contains in-frame clones alone and is incomplete. The sample has some 2,000,000 clones; approximately 94% are singletons. V is TRBV28 and J is TRBJ2-7, with D tentatively TRBD2 (7 bases). Sample: naive CD4+ T cells sorted from blood. Subset denoted: CD45RA+ positively selected. The TCR comes from a man in his late teens or twenties in good health. The CDR3 coding sequence is TGTGCCAGCAGACTCCGGGGGGCAAGGGAGCAGTACTTC. Protein: CASRLRGAREQYF.